The entry below gives a single TCR beta chain sequence along with its context. Its antigen is unidentified. The CDR3 has 17 residues. Germline loops: CDR1 LNHDA, CDR2 SQIVND (reference sequence). V was shortened by 3 bases and J by 0 bases, with 15 bases between the two germline ends. The entry originates in a study of cytomegalovirus exposure and HLA in healthy donors. Whole-study context: Approximately 180 million T cells yielded some 120 million unique TCR beta sequences in earlier analysis.

PCR used 60 Vbeta primers and 13 Jbeta primers. The data were produced by immunoSEQ multiplex PCR, yet TCRdb's version contains in-frame clones alone and is incomplete. The sample is made up of around 190,000 clones, and the top ten hold under 1% of it. General study results and limits: It was confirmed in vitro that a few of the CMV-associated chains were specific for CMV antigens. Rare TCR sequences dominated, though some public TCRs recurred in many donors.

The source is a woman aged 30 to 39 in good health and CMV-seropositive. The rearrangement joins TRBV19 to TRBJ1-5; no firm D call. The sequenced sample consisted of PBMCs. The DNA of the CDR3 is TGTGCCAGTAGTATCTTCGCAGGTGATAATAGCAATCAGCCCCAGCATTTT. It codes for CASSIFAGDNSNQPQHF.